The 20 T cell receptor beta chains presented below share a single source sample, sequenced in a study of early T cells in non-severe SARS-CoV-2 infection. TCRdb processed the 5' RACE reads anew with MiXCR; each CDR3 protein has one entry. The sample gives approximately 69,000 distinct CDR3 sequences, about 9% of which show up once; less than 6.5% is in the top ten. The material sequenced was whole blood. The source of these receptors is an adult who was a healthcare worker with PCR-confirmed SARS-CoV-2 infection or an uninfected control (not recorded which).

As concerns this clonotype: A much larger clone differs from this one at a single base, so this may be a read error. V gene TRBV7-8 combines with J gene TRBJ2-7, with D possibly being TRBD2 (5 bases). Germline CDR1 is SGHVS and CDR2 is FQNEAQ. The ends were cut back, 2 bases at V and 4 bases at J, with 12 bases in the middle. The CDR3 totals 14 residues. CDR3 coding DNA: TGTGCCAGCAGCTTAAGCGGCTCACTGTACGAGCAGTACTTC. This translates into CASSLSGSLYEQYF.

The table lists this clonotype with a few counts. The CDR3 spells CASSTNRDFIETQYF. CDR3 nucleotides: TGTGCCAGCAGCACGAACCGGGACTTTATAGAGACCCAGTACTTC. The chain links TRBV5-6 to TRBJ2-5; D is perhaps TRBD2 (6 bases). Trimming removed 4 bases from V and 4 bases from J, with 17 bases in between. Germline CDR1 SGHDT, CDR2 YYEEEE. The CDR3 has 15 amino acids.

Only a few counts were recorded for this clonotype. The genes are TRBV12-5 and TRBJ2-1; 10 bases are shared with TRBD2. V trimming: 6 bases; J trimming: 6 bases; junction bases outside the gene matches: 11. The CDR3 length is 16 residues. Germline V gives CDR1 LGHNT, CDR2 FRNRAP. CDR3 protein: CASGTTGTSDVNEQFF. CDR3 DNA sequence: TGTGCTAGTGGGACGACCGGGACTAGCGATGTCAATGAGCAGTTCTTC.

This chain links TRBV20-1 with TRBJ2-7, with 7 positions matching TRBD1. CDR1 and CDR2 (germline): DFQATT, SNEGSKA (reference sequence). The CDR3 extends over 10 amino acids. J gave up 7 bases and V 6 bases, and 3 bases lay outside the gene matches. CDR3 coding DNA: TGCAGTGCCAAGGACAGGGAGCAGTACTTC. This encodes CSAKDREQYF.

This clonotype was seen a few times. The CDR3: CAFTPGGSYGYTF. The DNA for the CDR3 is TGTGCCTTTACCCCAGGGGGGAGCTATGGCTACACCTTC. The chain joins TRBV10-3 to TRBJ1-2; 7 positions match TRBD1. After removal of 11 bases from V and 4 bases from J, the junction contained 10 bases not matched to a gene. The CDR3 contains 13 residues. The germline gives CDR1 ENHRY, CDR2 SYGVKD.

This clonotype was observed a handful of times. The V gene is TRBV7-3, the J gene TRBJ2-1; 7 bases fit TRBD2. V shed 5 bases, J shed 6 bases, and the junction held 7 bases outside the gene matches. The CDR3 runs to 14 residues. Germline CDR1 is SGHTA and CDR2 is FQGTGA. CDR3 in DNA: TGTGCCAGCAGCCGCCTAGCGGAATCCAATGAGCAGTTCTTC. Translated: CASSRLAESNEQFF.

In this sample, this clonotype turned up many times. This chain uses TRBV6-4 with TRBJ2-3; 11 bases match TRBD2. The J segment lost 4 bases and the V segment lost 3 bases, leaving 6 bases of the junction unmatched. The CDR3 spans 16 residues. Germline V lookup: CDR1 MRHNA, CDR2 SNTAGT. For the CDR3, the DNA is TGTGCCAGCAGTGAGGGACTAGCGGATTTTGCAGATACGCAGTATTTT. Protein sequence: CASSEGLADFADTQYF.

This clonotype was seen a handful of times. A read error is likely, as this CDR3 ends without the conserved phenylalanine or tryptophan. The chain couples TRBV6-2 or TRBV6-3 to TRBJ2-6; TRBD1 aligns across 7 bases. The CDR3 spans 18 residues. Germline CDR1 MNHEY, CDR2 SVGEGT. Trimming at V came to 1 base and at J to 0 bases, leaving 6 bases not matched to a gene. For the CDR3, the DNA is TGTGCCAGCAGTTACTTGACAGGGCTAAGCTCTGGGGCCAACGTCCTGACTTCC. It encodes CASSYLTGLSSGANVLTS.

This clonotype was seen ten or more times. CDR3 DNA sequence: TGTGCCAGCAGTGGGACAGGGGATCGGGCCTACAATGAGCAGTTCTTC. This codes for CASSGTGDRAYNEQFF. V and J are TRBV6-4 and TRBJ2-1, with 9 positions matching TRBD1. With V trimmed by 4 bases and J by 2 bases, 6 bases remained unmatched. This CDR3 is 16 amino acids long. Germline CDR1 is MRHNA and CDR2 is SNTAGT.

This clonotype has more than one count but fewer than ten. The V gene is TRBV9, the J gene TRBJ2-1; no clear D. This CDR3 region has 13 residues. Germline V gene lookup returns CDR1 SGDLS and CDR2 YYNGEE. Trimming cost V 3 bases and J 6 bases, with 10 bases left between them. In DNA, the CDR3 is TGTGCCAGCAGCGCCCCGTGGGGCAATGAGCAGTTCTTC. It encodes CASSAPWGNEQFF.

This rearrangement joins TRBV4-2 to TRBJ2-1, with D possibly being TRBD2 (5 bases). CDR3 length: 16 residues. The germline V gene encodes CDR1 LGHNA and CDR2 YNFKEQ. V dropped 6 bases and J dropped 0 bases, with 15 bases sitting between them. Written as DNA, the CDR3 is TGTGCCAGCAGTACCCGCCGGGGTTCCTCCTACAATGAGCAGTTCTTC. Its protein product is CASSTRRGSSYNEQFF.

This clonotype was recorded at least ten times. This chain links TRBV7-2 with TRBJ2-3, with 8 bases matching TRBD2. Germline assignment: CDR1 SGHTA and CDR2 FQGNSA. Germline trimming cut 1 base from V and 2 bases from J; bases unmatched to any gene: 5. This CDR3 region has 16 residues. This CDR3 is CASSLVGGGNTDTQYF. In nucleotides, the CDR3 is TGTGCCAGCAGCTTAGTCGGCGGGGGGAACACAGATACGCAGTATTTT.

V and J are TRBV3-1 and TRBJ1-2; D is undetermined. This CDR3 spans 16 amino acids. The V gene's germline CDR1 is LGHDT and CDR2 YNNKEL (reference sequence). Trimming stripped 0 bases from V and 0 bases from J, with 11 bases between. CDR3 sequence reads: CASSQDWGSSNYGYTF. CDR3 sequence (DNA): TGTGCCAGCAGCCAAGATTGGGGAAGCTCTAACTATGGCTACACCTTC.

This clonotype appeared a few times. The chain has TRBV13 and TRBJ2-7, with 11 bases that match TRBD2. The CDR3 sequence is 15 residues long. The junction had 6 bases not matched to a gene; V was cut back by 4 bases and J by 4 bases. The germline CDR1 and CDR2 sequences are PRHDT and FYEKMQ (reference sequence). The CDR3 here is CASSYRLAGKYEQYF. The CDR3 DNA sequence: TGTGCCAGCAGCTACCGACTAGCGGGAAAATACGAGCAGTACTTC.

This clonotype was counted at least ten times. V and J are TRBV30 and TRBJ1-1; D uncertain. The germline V and J ends were trimmed by 1 base and 3 bases, with 3 bases remaining between them. The CDR3 extends over 11 amino acids. CDR1 is GTSNPN, CDR2 SVGIG, per germline (reference sequence). The CDR3 spells CAWSAHTEAFF. The CDR3 region has the DNA TGTGCCTGGAGTGCCCACACTGAAGCTTTCTTT.

The chain couples TRBV29-1 to TRBJ1-1; TRBD1 is a possible D gene (6 bases). The germline CDR1 and CDR2 sequences are SQVTM and ANQGSEA. V was clipped by 7 bases and J by 0 bases, with 12 bases between them. The CDR3 runs 13 residues. CDR3 protein: CSATGQMNTEAFF. CDR3 nucleotide sequence: TGCAGCGCTACGGGACAAATGAACACTGAAGCTTTCTTT.

Many counts were recorded for this clonotype. The gene calls are TRBV24-1 and TRBJ1-4, with D possibly TRBD1 on 5 matching bases. There are 15 residues in the CDR3. Trimming removed 4 bases at V and 8 bases at J, with 16 bases between. CDR1 KGHDR and CDR2 SFDVKD come from the germline V gene. The CDR3 protein is CATSDPGQGGEKLFF. CDR3 in DNA: TGTGCCACCAGTGACCCTGGGCAGGGAGGAGAAAAACTGTTTTTT.

The chain has TRBV12-3 or TRBV12-4 and TRBJ2-3, with a possible D match to TRBD2 (6 bases). The ends were cut back, 5 bases at V and 2 bases at J, with 17 bases in the middle. The CDR3 sequence is 16 residues long. The CDR3 DNA follows: TGTGCCAGCAGTCTTAGCGGACGACATCTCACAGATACGCAGTATTTT. This encodes CASSLSGRHLTDTQYF.

This clonotype was seen repeatedly, ten times or more. The V call is TRBV5-6, the J call TRBJ2-3; 14 positions agree with TRBD2. V shed 5 bases, J shed 6 bases, and the junction held 8 bases outside the gene matches. Per the germline V gene, CDR1 is SGHDT and CDR2 is YYEEEE. The CDR3 totals 16 residues. The DNA of the CDR3 is TGTGCCAGCAGATTGACTAGCGGGGGGGCCCTCGATACGCAGTATTTT. Translation gives CASRLTSGGALDTQYF.

The chain has TRBV7-9 and TRBJ2-7; TRBD2 matches 10 bases. CDR3 length equals 14 residues. J was trimmed by 5 bases and V by 1 base; bases with no gene match: 2. Per germline, CDR1 SEHNR and CDR2 FQNEAQ (reference sequence). CDR3 in DNA: TGTGCCAGCAGCTTAGGGACTAGCGGTGACGAGCAGTACTTC. This codes for CASSLGTSGDEQYF.